This section outlines one T cell receptor (beta chain) sequence together with its context. Its target is unknown. Time point in this sample: week 11, during vaccination. With topical imiquimod, each dose of the vaccine consisted of 300 ug of mutant IDH1 20-mer peptide. The data were produced by immunoSEQ multiplex PCR, yet TCRdb's version contains in-frame clones alone and is incomplete. The sample lists under 55,000 clones, roughly 90% occurring once. This entry comes from a study of a mutant IDH1 vaccine in newly diagnosed glioma. Study summary: Sex among treated patients split approximately 62% male, roughly 38% female; mean age was approximately 40 years. Study-wide findings and caveats: In just under 95% of patients, immune responses induced by the vaccine occurred.

This specimen consisted of PBMCs, obtained from a glioma patient whose treatment included an IDH1 peptide vaccine. This sequence was found in a man over 45 with glioma.

The CDR3 reads CASSYSAGSGETQYF. CDR3 coding DNA: TGTGCCAGCAGTTATTCGGCCGGGTCCGGGGAGACCCAGTACTTC. The gene calls are TRBV11-2 and TRBJ2-5; D uncertain. There are 15 residues in the CDR3. Germline V CDR1 and CDR2: SGHAT, FQNNGV. Trimming shortened V by 6 bases and J by 5 bases, and 19 bases separated the two germline ends.